The table lists the clone carrying this T cell receptor (beta chain) with a few counts. Its antigen is not identified. This entry belongs to a study of cytomegalovirus exposure and HLA in healthy donors. In the study overall: Of roughly 360 genotyped donors, around 80% grouped in the Caucasian-associated ancestry cluster.

The CDR3 length is 14 residues. The germline V gene has CDR1 SEHNR and CDR2 FQNEAQ (reference sequence). Trimming stripped 0 bases from V and 4 bases from J, with 9 bases between. Regarding the study as a whole: According to an earlier analysis, most TCR beta V segments yielded productive rearrangements about 90% or about 30% of the time. A list of approximately 160 TCR beta chains associated with cytomegalovirus was given.

PCR used 60 Vbeta primers and 13 Jbeta primers. Assay: immunoSEQ multiplex PCR; the TCRdb copy retains only in-frame clones and omits some. This repertoire shows about 150,000 clones, roughly 73% found once; its top ten account for about 1%. The sequencing sample was made of PBMCs. V usage is TRBV7-9 and J usage is TRBJ1-2; D ambiguous. This receptor was obtained from a male donor in good health and CMV-seronegative. The CDR3 DNA follows: TGTGCCAGCAGCTTAGCGAGGCGGCCCTATGGCTACACCTTC. This gives the protein CASSLARRPYGYTF.